One and the same sample provided the 12 T cell receptor beta chains below, sequenced in a study of early T cells in non-severe SARS-CoV-2 infection. Each CDR3 protein is one row after TCRdb ran MiXCR on the 5' RACE reads. The repertoire holds 55,000 to 75,000 distinct CDR3 sequences, 10% to 15% seen once, with about 3.9% in the top ten. What was sequenced was whole blood. The receptors were sampled from an adult who was a healthcare worker with PCR-confirmed SARS-CoV-2 infection or an uninfected control (not recorded which).

This rearrangement joins TRBV10-3 to TRBJ1-1, with D perhaps TRBD1 (6 bases). There are 14 residues in the CDR3. Germline-derived CDR1 and CDR2 are ENHRY and SYGVKD. Trimming shortened V by 1 base and J by 6 bases, and 12 bases separated the two germline ends. The CDR3 sequence is CAISEYEGGSEAFF. The CDR3 DNA reads as TGTGCCATCAGTGAGTACGAAGGGGGATCTGAAGCTTTCTTT.

This clonotype was observed many times. The chain carries TRBV29-1 and TRBJ2-1; the D gene is possibly TRBD2 (6 bases). The CDR3 has 15 residues. V gave up 7 bases and J gave up 1 base, with 17 bases separating them. Germline assignment: CDR1 SQVTM and CDR2 ANQGSEA. The CDR3 sequence is CSAAVGGMSYNEQFF. CDR3 nucleotide sequence: TGCAGCGCCGCGGTGGGCGGGATGTCCTACAATGAGCAGTTCTTC.

This clonotype was seen many times. The chain uses TRBV29-1 and TRBJ2-2; D may be TRBD2 (6 bases). The germline gives CDR1 SQVTM, CDR2 ANQGSEA. CDR3 length: 12 amino acids. V dropped 4 bases and J dropped 7 bases, with 10 bases sitting between them. The CDR3 bases are TGCAGCGTTGGCCCTAGCGTCGGGGAGCTGTTTTTT. It is translated as CSVGPSVGELFF.

This clonotype was counted ten times or more. The chain has TRBV18 and TRBJ2-1; no firm D call. V dropped 2 bases and J dropped 5 bases, with 10 bases sitting between them. Germline assignment: CDR1 KGHSH and CDR2 LQKENI. This CDR3 region has 14 residues. CDR3 nucleotides: TGTGCCAGCTCACCAGGGGAAGGGCACAATGAGCAGTTCTTC. Translated, it gives CASSPGEGHNEQFF.

The CDR3 loop is CASSLDTGRQYF. The DNA of the CDR3 is TGCGCCAGCAGCTTGGATACAGGGCGGCAGTACTTC. The chain recombines TRBV5-1 with TRBJ2-7; tentative D call: TRBD1 (6 bases). Germline V lookup: CDR1 SGHRS, CDR2 YFSETQ. Trimming shortened V by 0 bases and J by 9 bases, and 10 bases separated the two germline ends. This CDR3 comprises 12 residues.

For this clonotype: This may stem from a read error, because a much larger clone lies one nucleotide away. The V and J genes are TRBV2 and TRBJ2-2; D is uncertain. The CDR3 totals 11 residues. CDR1 SNHLY and CDR2 FYNNEI come from the germline V gene. The CDR3, as DNA: TGTGCCAACAGTGCTGCCGGGGAGCTGTTTTTT. Its protein product is CANSAAGELFF.

This clonotype was recorded at least ten times. The rearrangement joins TRBV28 to TRBJ1-4, with a possible D match to TRBD1 (6 bases). This CDR3 spans 15 amino acids. V lost 5 bases to trimming and J lost 7 bases, with 17 bases between them. Germline CDR1 MDHEN, CDR2 SYDVKM. The CDR3: CASSGGGGRGEKLFF. The CDR3 DNA sequence: TGTGCCAGCAGTGGAGGGGGGGGGCGCGGTGAAAAACTGTTTTTT.

The chain carries TRBV3-1 and TRBJ2-1, with D unclear. V lost 3 bases, J lost 10 bases, and 10 bases lay in between. The V gene's germline CDR1 is LGHDT and CDR2 YNNKEL (reference sequence). CDR3 length: 12 residues. Here the CDR3 DNA reads TGTGCCAGCAGCCAGGCGATGGGCGAGCAGTTCTTC. This encodes CASSQAMGEQFF.

The rearrangement links TRBV6-1 to TRBJ2-7; 9 nucleotides agree with TRBD2. CDR1 MNHNS and CDR2 SASEGT come from the germline V gene. The CDR3 runs 14 residues. J gave up 6 bases and V 5 bases, and 8 bases lay outside the gene matches. The CDR3 DNA is TGTGCCAGCAGTCTCGGACTAGCGAGGGGCGAGCAGTACTTC. It is translated as CASSLGLARGEQYF.

The rearrangement uses TRBV20-1 and TRBJ2-1, with 10 positions matching TRBD2. The germline CDR1 and CDR2 sequences are DFQATT and SNEGSKA (reference sequence). The CDR3 loop spans 14 amino acids. The J segment lost 9 bases and the V segment lost 3 bases, leaving 8 bases of the junction unmatched. CDR3 bases: TGCAGTGCTAGCGGGCCTAGCGGGAGAGGTGAGCAGTTCTTC. This gives the protein CSASGPSGRGEQFF.

This clonotype has a handful of counts. This rearrangement joins TRBV20-1 to TRBJ2-7, with 7 bases that match TRBD2. The CDR3 length is 16 residues. J gave up 3 bases and V 6 bases, and 17 bases lay outside the gene matches. Germline CDR1 is DFQATT and CDR2 is SNEGSKA (reference sequence). The DNA for the CDR3 is TGCAGTGCCCCCCAGGGAGGGGCGCAGGTCCTCTACGAGCAGTACTTC. Its protein is CSAPQGGAQVLYEQYF.

The chain combines TRBV20-1 with TRBJ2-3; 8 bases line up with TRBD2. Germline assignment: CDR1 DFQATT and CDR2 SNEGSKA (reference sequence). The CDR3 runs to 14 residues. After removal of 6 bases from V and 5 bases from J, the junction contained 10 bases not matched to a gene. CDR3 DNA sequence: TGCAGTGCCCAACCGGGAGGGCCCGTAGATACGCAGTATTTT. Translation gives CSAQPGGPVDTQYF.